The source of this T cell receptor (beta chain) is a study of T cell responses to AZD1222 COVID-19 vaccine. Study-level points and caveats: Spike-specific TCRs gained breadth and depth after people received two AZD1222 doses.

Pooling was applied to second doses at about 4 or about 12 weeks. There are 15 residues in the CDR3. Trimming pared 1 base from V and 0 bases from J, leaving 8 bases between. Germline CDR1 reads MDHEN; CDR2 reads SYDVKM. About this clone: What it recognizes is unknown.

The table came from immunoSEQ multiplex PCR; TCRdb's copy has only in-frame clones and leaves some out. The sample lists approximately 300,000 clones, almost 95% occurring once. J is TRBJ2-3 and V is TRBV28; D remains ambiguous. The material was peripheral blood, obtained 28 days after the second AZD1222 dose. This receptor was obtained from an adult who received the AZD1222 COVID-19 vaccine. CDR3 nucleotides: TGTGCCAGCAGTTTATTTGGTCTTAGCACAGATACGCAGTATTTT. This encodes CASSLFGLSTDTQYF.